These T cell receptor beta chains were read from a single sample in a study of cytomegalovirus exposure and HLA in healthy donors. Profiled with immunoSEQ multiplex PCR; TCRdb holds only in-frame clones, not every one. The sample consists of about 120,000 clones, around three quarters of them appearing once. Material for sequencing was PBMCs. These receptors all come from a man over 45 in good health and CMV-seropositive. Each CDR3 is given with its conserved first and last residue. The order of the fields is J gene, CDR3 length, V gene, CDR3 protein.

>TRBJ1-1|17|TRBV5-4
CASRRGHPSLTDTEAFF
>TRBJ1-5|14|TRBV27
CASSFSGGGQPQHF
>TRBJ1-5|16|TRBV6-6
CASSEGQGRIDQPQHF
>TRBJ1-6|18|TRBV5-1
CASSLGQGGTTYNSPLHF
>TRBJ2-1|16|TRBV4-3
CASSQERGWTYNEQFF
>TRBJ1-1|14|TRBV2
CASSGRQGPTEAFF
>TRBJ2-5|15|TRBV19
CASSRQGPGEETQYF
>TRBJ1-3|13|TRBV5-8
CASSLYSGNTIYF
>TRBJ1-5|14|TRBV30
CAWSARTGGQPQHF
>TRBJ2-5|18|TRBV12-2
CASRFSKEREGHQETRYF
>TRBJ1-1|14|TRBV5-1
CASSLVSGAAEVFF
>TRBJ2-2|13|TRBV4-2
CASSPRDTGELFF
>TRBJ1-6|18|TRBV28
CASKKPHNQVGYNSPLHF
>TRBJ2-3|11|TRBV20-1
CSARGQRGKYF
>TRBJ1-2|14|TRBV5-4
CASSLGMGRDGYTF
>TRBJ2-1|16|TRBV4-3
CASSQDRERNNNEQFF
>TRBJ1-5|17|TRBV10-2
CASSLGQGDVGNQPQHF
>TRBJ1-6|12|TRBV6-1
CASREGLRALHF
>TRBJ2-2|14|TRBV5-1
CASSLRPGGGELFF
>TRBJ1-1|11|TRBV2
CASKQNTEAFF
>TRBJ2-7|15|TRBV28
CASSLWVTGTYEQYF
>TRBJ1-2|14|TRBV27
CASSPGQGNYGYTF
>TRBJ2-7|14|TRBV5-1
CASSPGTGLDEQYF
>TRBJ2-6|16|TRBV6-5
CASSYSSVSGANVLTF
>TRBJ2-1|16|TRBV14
CASSPGTSGRVNEQFF
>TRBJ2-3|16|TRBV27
CASSLYGTQTTDTQYF
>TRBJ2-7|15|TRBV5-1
CASSLALERVYEQYF
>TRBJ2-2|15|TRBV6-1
CASSPGQGDTGELFF
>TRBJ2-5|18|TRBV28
CASSSGAAGTSGTVAQYF
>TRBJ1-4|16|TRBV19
CASKRGSSVANEKLFF
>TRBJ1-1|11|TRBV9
CASSRGTEAFF
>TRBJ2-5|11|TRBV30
CAWSAQREQYF
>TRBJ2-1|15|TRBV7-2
CASSPGTGVFHEQFF
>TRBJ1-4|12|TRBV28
CASIGPGEKLFF
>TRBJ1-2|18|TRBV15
CATSSPTGGIFSNYGYTF
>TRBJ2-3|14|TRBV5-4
CASSLDRVPDTQYF
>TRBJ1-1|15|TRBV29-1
CSVEDHRSGGTEAFF
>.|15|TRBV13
CASSLGFRGRNEQYF
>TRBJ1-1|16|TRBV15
CATSRELGQGVTEAFF
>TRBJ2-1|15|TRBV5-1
CASSLRDSSYNEQFF
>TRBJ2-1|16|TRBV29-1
CSVGDRGGVGYNEQFF
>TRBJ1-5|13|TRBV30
CAWSTQGNQPQHF
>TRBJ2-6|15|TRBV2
CASSLDGGGANVLTF
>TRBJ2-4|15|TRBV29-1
CSAELADVAKNIQYF
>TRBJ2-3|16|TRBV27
CASSLLAGAFTDTQYF
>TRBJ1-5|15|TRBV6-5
CASSYNGLSNQPQHF
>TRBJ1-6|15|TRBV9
CASSVEEELYSPLHF
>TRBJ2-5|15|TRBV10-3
CAISEASGRGETQYF
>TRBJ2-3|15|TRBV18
CASSRAGTSTDTQYF
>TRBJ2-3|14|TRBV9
CASSYHGPADTQYF
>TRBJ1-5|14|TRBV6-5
CASSSDSRNQPQHF
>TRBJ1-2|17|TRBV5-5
CASSPRAGDRNNYGYTF
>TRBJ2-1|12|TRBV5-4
CASSPQRNEQFF
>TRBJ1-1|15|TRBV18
CASSPDRTVNTEAFF